The source of this T cell receptor beta chain is a study of blood T cell repertoires in COVID-19 (TCRdb year 2020). Turning to the overall study: Collaborator samples came from the United States, Italy and Spain and covered acute and convalescent phases of COVID-19. The material from the prospective study consisted of cDNA or gDNA derived from T cells, B-cell-depleted T cells, or PBMCs. Subjects who had been exposed to COVID-19, were actively infected with it, or had recovered from it provided the deeply sampled blood TCRbeta repertoires that made up the dataset. The repertoires were made available in a free public database intended to serve as a resource for research on the immune response to SARS-CoV-2. The samples were drawn from the first 160 participants of the ongoing ImmuneRACE study and from some 1,300 subjects provided by 6 global collaborators. A de-identified subject ID, COVID-19 status, age in years and sex were almost always included in the sample metadata. Where available, HLA class I and class II types were taken from metadata supplied by the sample provider and were not determined by assay-based typing. The study at large found these results: Clinical and demographic metadata were provided uncurated, with the amount varying by source and participant.

TCRbeta CDR3 regions were amplified from genomic DNA by means of the immunoSEQ Assay, a bias-controlled multiplex PCR. For the original study's pipeline: Within the assay, amplification of reference gene primers was used to estimate how many nucleated cells each sample contained. Sequence reads were collapsed and filtered to measure the absolute abundance of every unique TCRbeta CDR3 rearrangement. For each sample, productive Simpson clonality was calculated as the square root of Simpson's diversity index over productive rearrangements. TCRdb took over this immuneACCESS table, retaining in-frame rearrangements with V and J assigned. Such tables are incomplete; in checked studies, under half of the missing clones stem from an unresolved V gene, and the remainder is unexplained. D and trimming were read from the DNA, whereas the V and J calls and clone size are those reported in that table. For this sample there are about 94,000 clones; approximately 80% appear just once. Under 20% of the sample goes to the ten largest clones.

Only a few counts were recorded for this clone. Its specific antigen is unknown. Base quality data are lacking; no much larger clone is found one base away. Including cysteine and phenylalanine, the CDR3 has 15 amino acids. Just CDR3 DNA is preserved here, 45 bases in frame from base 1. V has 5 bases trimmed and J has 5 bases trimmed; junction bases matching no gene number 5. Per the germline V gene (reference sequence), SEHNR is the CDR1 and FQNEAQ is the CDR2. Collaborating institutions collected whole blood in K2EDTA tubes following their own protocols. For TCRbeta analysis, collaborators shipped samples as frozen whole blood, isolated PBMCs, or DNA extracted from either of those sample types.

Specimen: peripheral blood. This TCR was recovered from a human donor in a cohort sampled during active COVID-19. The sequence is built from TRBV7-9 and TRBJ2-3; TRBD1 aligns with 12 central bases. The CDR3 loop reads CASSPGQGALDTQYF. The DNA sequence is as follows: TGTGCCAGCAGCCCGGGACAGGGGGCTTTAGATACGCAGTATTTT.